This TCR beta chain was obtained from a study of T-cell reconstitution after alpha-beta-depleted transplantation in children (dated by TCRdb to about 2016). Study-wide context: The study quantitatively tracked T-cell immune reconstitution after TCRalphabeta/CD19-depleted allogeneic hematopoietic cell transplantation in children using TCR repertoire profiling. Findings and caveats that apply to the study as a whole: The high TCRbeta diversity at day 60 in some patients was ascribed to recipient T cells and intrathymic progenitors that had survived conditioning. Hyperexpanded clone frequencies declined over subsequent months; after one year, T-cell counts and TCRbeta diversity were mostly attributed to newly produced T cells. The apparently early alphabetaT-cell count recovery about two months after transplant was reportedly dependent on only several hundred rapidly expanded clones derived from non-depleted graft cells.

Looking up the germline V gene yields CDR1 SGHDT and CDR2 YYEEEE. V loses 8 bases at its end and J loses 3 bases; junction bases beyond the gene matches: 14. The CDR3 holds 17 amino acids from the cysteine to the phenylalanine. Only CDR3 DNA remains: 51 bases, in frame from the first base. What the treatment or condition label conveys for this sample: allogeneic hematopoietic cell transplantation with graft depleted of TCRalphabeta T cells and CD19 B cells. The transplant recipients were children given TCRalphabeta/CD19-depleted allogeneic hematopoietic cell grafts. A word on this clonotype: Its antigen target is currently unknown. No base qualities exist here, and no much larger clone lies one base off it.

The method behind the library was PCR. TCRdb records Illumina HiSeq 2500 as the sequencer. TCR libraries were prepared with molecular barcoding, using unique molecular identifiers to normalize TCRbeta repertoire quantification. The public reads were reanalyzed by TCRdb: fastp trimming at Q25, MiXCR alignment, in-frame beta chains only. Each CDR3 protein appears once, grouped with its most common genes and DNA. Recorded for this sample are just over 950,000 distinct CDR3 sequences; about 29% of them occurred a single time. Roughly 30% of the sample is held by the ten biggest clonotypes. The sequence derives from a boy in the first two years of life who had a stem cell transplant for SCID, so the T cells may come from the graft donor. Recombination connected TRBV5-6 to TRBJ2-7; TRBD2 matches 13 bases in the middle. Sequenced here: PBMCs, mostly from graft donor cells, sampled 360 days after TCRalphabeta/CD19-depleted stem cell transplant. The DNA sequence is TGTGCCAGGGGCCCCAGGAGGACTAGCGGGGGAAGCTACGAGCAGTACTTC. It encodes CARGPRRTSGGSYEQYF.